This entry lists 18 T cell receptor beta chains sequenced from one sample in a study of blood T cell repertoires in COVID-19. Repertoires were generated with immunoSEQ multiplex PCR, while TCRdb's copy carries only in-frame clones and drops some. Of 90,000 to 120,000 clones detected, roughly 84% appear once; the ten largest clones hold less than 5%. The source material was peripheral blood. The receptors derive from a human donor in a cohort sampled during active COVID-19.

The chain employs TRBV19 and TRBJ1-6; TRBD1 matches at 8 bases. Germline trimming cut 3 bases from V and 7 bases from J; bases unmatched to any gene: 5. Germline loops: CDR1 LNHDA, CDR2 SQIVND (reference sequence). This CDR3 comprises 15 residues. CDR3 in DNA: TGTGCCAGTAGTATGGGTTACAGGGGGAATTCACCCCTCCACTTT. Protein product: CASSMGYRGNSPLHF.

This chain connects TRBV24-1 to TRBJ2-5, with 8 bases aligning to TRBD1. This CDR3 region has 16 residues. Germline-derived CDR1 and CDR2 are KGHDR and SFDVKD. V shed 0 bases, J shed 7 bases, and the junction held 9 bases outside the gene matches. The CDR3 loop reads CATSDLQGTGPATQYF. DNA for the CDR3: TGTGCCACCAGTGATTTGCAAGGGACAGGACCGGCGACCCAGTACTTC.

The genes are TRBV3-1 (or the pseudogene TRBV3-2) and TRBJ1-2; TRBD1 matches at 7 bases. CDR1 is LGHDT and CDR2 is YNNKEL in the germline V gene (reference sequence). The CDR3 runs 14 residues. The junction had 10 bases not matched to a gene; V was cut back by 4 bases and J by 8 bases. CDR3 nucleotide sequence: TGTGCCAGCAGCCGCCTCGAGGGGGCATTAGGCTACACCTTC. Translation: CASSRLEGALGYTF.

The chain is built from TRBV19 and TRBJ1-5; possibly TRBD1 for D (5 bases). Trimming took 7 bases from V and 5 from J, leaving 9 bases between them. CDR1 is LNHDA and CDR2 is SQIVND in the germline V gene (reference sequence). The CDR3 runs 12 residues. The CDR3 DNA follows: TGTGCCAGTAAGGGGTGGGATCAGCCCCAGCATTTT. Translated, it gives CASKGWDQPQHF.

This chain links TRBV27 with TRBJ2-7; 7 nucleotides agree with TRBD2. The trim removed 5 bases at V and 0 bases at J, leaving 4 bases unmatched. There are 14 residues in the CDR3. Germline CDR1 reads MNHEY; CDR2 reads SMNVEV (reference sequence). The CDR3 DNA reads TGTGCCAGCAGTCCCCGCGGGAGCTCCTACGAGCAGTACTTC. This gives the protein CASSPRGSSYEQYF.

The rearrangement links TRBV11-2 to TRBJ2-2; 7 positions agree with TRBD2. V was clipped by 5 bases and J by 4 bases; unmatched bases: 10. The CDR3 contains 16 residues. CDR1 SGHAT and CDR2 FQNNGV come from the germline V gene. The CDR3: CASSHPAGVGTGELFF. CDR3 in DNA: TGTGCCAGCAGCCACCCTGCGGGGGTTGGCACCGGGGAGCTGTTTTTT.

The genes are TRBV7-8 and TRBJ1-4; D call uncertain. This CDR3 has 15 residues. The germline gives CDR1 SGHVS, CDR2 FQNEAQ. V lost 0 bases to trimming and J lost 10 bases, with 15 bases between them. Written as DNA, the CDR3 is TGTGCCAGCAGCTTAGCGCGTCTCGGAGCGGCAAAACTGTTTTTT. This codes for CASSLARLGAAKLFF.

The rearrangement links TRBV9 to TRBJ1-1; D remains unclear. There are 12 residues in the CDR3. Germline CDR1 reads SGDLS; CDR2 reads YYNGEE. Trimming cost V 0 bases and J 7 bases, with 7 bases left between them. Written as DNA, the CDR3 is TGTGCCAGCAGCGTAGGCGCGGGTGAAGCTTTCTTT. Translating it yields CASSVGAGEAFF. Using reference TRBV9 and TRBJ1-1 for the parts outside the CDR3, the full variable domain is DSGVTQTPKHLITATGQRVTLRCSPRSGDLSVYWYQQSLDQGLQFLIQYYNGEERAKGNILERFSAQQFPDLHSELNLSSLELGDSALYFCASSVGAGEAFFGQGTRLTVV.

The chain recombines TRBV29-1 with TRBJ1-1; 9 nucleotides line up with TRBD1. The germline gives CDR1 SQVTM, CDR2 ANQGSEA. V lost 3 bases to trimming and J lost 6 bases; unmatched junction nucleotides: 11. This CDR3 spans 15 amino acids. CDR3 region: CSVEGQGISQSEAFF. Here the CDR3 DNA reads TGCAGCGTTGAGGGACAGGGTATAAGTCAATCTGAAGCTTTCTTT.

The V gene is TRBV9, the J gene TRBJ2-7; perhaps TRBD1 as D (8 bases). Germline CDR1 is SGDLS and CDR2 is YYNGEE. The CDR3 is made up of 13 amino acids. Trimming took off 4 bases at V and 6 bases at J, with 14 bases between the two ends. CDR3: CASSTYRGGEQYV. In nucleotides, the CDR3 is TGTGCCAGCAGCACCTACAGGGGGGGCGAGCAGTACGTC.

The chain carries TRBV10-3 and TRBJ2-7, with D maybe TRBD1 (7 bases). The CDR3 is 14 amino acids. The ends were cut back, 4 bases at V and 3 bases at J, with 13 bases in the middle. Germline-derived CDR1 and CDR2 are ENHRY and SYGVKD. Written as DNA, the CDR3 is TGTGCCATCAGTGCGGGGGCAGGGGGCTACGAGCAGTACGTC. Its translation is CAISAGAGGYEQYV.

CDR3 residues: CASSIDPPGSSSGANVLTF. The CDR3 region has the DNA TGTGCCAGTAGTATAGATCCCCCAGGGTCCAGCTCTGGGGCCAACGTCCTGACTTTC. The V gene is TRBV19, the J gene TRBJ2-6; a weak D match, TRBD1 (5 bases). V dropped 0 bases and J dropped 0 bases, with 15 bases sitting between them. In germline, CDR1 is LNHDA, CDR2 SQIVND (reference sequence). The CDR3 is 19 amino acids. The full variable domain, completed using reference TRBV19 and TRBJ2-6, is DGGITQSPKYLFRKEGQNVTLSCEQNLNHDAMYWYRQDPGQGLRLIYYSQIVNDFQKGDIAEGYSVSREKKESFPLTVTSAQKNPTAFYLCASSIDPPGSSSGANVLTFGAGSRLTVL.

As DNA, the CDR3 is TGTGCCAGCAGTGGCGGACAGGGGGCCGTCGGGGAGCTGTTTTTT. Its protein is CASSGGQGAVGELFF. This chain joins TRBV25-1 and TRBJ2-2; 11 bases are shared with TRBD1. This CDR3 spans 15 amino acids. V lost 4 bases and J lost 7; bases outside the gene matches: 5. From germline, CDR1 is MGHDK and CDR2 SYGVNS. Full variable domain (remainder filled in from reference TRBV25-1 and TRBJ2-2): EADIYQTPRYLVIGTGKKITLECSQTMGHDKMYWYQQDPGMELHLIHYSYGVNSTEKGDLSSESTVSRIRTEHFPLTLESARPSHTSQYLCASSGGQGAVGELFFGEGSRLTVL.

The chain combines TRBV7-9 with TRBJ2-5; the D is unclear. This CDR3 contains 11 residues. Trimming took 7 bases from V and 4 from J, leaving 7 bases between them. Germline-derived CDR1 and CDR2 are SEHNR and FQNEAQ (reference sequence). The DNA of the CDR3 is TGTGCCAGCAACCCCGGAGAGACCCAGTACTTC. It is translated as CASNPGETQYF.

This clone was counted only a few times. CDR3 sequence reads: CASRQGNQPQHF. CDR3 DNA sequence: TGTGCCAGTCGGCAGGGCAATCAGCCCCAGCATTTT. This chain joins TRBV19 and TRBJ1-5; D unclear. V lost 8 bases and J lost 2, with 7 bases in between. Germline CDR1 reads LNHDA; CDR2 reads SQIVND (reference sequence). This CDR3 spans 12 amino acids.

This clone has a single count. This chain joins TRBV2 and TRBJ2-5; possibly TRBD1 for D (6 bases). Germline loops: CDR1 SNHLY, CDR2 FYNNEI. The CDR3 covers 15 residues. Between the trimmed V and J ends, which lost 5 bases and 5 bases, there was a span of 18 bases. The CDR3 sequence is CASSLDSILRETQYF. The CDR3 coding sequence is TGTGCCAGCAGTTTGGACAGCATTCTCCGGGAGACCCAGTACTTC.

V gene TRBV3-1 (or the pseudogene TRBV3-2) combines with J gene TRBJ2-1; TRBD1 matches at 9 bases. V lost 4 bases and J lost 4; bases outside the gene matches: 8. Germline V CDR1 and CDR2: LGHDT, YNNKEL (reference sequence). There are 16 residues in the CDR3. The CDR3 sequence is CASSLKTGGPYNEQFF. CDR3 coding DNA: TGTGCCAGCAGCCTTAAGACAGGGGGACCGTACAATGAGCAGTTCTTC.

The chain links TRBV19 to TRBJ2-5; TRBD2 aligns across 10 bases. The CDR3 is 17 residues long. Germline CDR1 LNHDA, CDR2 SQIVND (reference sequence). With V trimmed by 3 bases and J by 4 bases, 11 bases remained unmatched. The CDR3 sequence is CASSMSLAGVSRETQYF. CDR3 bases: TGTGCCAGTAGTATGAGTCTAGCGGGAGTGTCTAGAGAGACCCAGTACTTC.